Below, 32 T cell receptor beta chains from the same sample are listed, as sequenced in a study of graft-versus-host responses after intestinal transplantation. No antigen has been assigned to these receptors. Sequencing was performed with immunoSEQ multiplex PCR; in TCRdb, only in-frame clones are kept and a portion is missing. The table lists about 94,000 clones, 91% of them singletons. The specimen was unstimulated CD8+ T cells sorted from spleen or lymph node cells, collected before intestinal transplant. These receptors were collected from a human donor who received an intestinal transplant.

The rearrangement joins TRBV4-1 to TRBJ2-4; 8 bases fit TRBD2. CDR1 and CDR2 (germline): MGHRA, YSYEKL. V was clipped by 0 bases and J by 8 bases; unmatched bases: 6. The CDR3 totals 15 residues. CDR3 in amino acids: CASSQEAGGRYIQYF. CDR3 bases: TGCGCCAGCAGCCAAGAGGCGGGGGGCAGATACATTCAGTACTTC.

This chain joins TRBV27 and TRBJ1-1; TRBD1 is a possible D gene (5 bases). Germline CDR1 is MNHEY and CDR2 is SMNVEV (reference sequence). This CDR3 region has 13 residues. V gave up 3 bases and J gave up 4 bases, with 9 bases separating them. The CDR3 DNA reads as TGTGCCAGCAGTTTGGGGGGAAGCACTGAAGCTTTCTTT. It translates to CASSLGGSTEAFF.

The chain combines TRBV19 with TRBJ1-1; D might be TRBD1 (5 bases). Germline V gives CDR1 LNHDA, CDR2 SQIVND (reference sequence). This CDR3 is built from 12 residues. V lost 5 bases to trimming and J lost 6 bases, with 10 bases between them. The CDR3 region is CASSRDSAEAFF. The CDR3 bases are TGTGCCAGTAGTCGCGACAGCGCTGAAGCTTTCTTT.

V and J are TRBV19 and TRBJ2-3; D is unclear. Trimming removed 5 bases from V and 0 bases from J, with 9 bases in between. CDR3 length: 14 residues. Germline-derived CDR1 and CDR2 are LNHDA and SQIVND (reference sequence). The DNA of the CDR3 is TGTGCCAGTAGTCTCACCAGAAGCACAGATACGCAGTATTTT. Amino acid sequence: CASSLTRSTDTQYF.

The V and J genes are TRBV27 and TRBJ2-1; 9 positions agree with TRBD2. Germline V gene data show CDR1 as MNHEY and CDR2 as SMNVEV (reference sequence). The CDR3 runs 15 residues. The ends lost 7 bases at V and 4 bases at J; junction bases unmatched: 8. CDR3 region: CASTLKAGGYNEQFF. Written as DNA, the CDR3 is TGTGCCAGCACCCTTAAGGCGGGAGGGTACAATGAGCAGTTCTTC.

The rearrangement joins TRBV7-9 to TRBJ1-2; 10 bases agree with TRBD1. Germline loops: CDR1 SEHNR, CDR2 FQNEAQ (reference sequence). This CDR3 spans 15 amino acids. J lost 2 bases, V lost 1 base, and 1 base had no gene match. The CDR3 region is CASSLGQGANYGYTF. As DNA, the CDR3 is TGTGCCAGCAGCTTAGGACAGGGGGCCAACTATGGCTACACCTTC.

In regard to this clone: This same CDR3 is encoded by further DNA sequences in the sample. The chain joins TRBV11-2 to TRBJ2-7, with 8 bases matching TRBD1. Germline V gene lookup returns CDR1 SGHAT and CDR2 FQNNGV. V trimming: 1 base; J trimming: 1 base; junction bases outside the gene matches: 0. This CDR3 contains 14 residues. The CDR3 bases are TGTGCCAGCAGCTTAGGGACAGGGTCCTACGAGCAGTACTTC. This codes for CASSLGTGSYEQYF.

The chain recombines TRBV19 with TRBJ2-2, with a weak D call TRBD2 (6 bases). Looked up from germline, CDR1 is LNHDA and CDR2 is SQIVND (reference sequence). The CDR3 extends over 12 amino acids. The V and J ends lost 7 bases and 6 bases respectively, with 9 bases between them. The CDR3 loop is CASITGAGELFF. The CDR3 DNA reads as TGTGCCAGTATTACGGGGGCCGGGGAGCTGTTTTTT.

This clone was seen just once. The chain is built from TRBV27 and TRBJ2-5, with TRBD2 matching over 8 bases. The CDR3 is 14 amino acids. The V gene end was trimmed by 5 bases and the J gene end by 8 bases; junction bases not matched to a gene: 10. CDR1 and CDR2 (germline): MNHEY, SMNVEV (reference sequence). As DNA, the CDR3 is TGTGCCAGCAGTCCCCCGGGAGGGATCGGAACCCAGTACTTC. Translated: CASSPPGGIGTQYF.

V and J are TRBV5-1 and TRBJ2-1; 8 nucleotides agree with TRBD2. Looked up from germline, CDR1 is SGHRS and CDR2 is YFSETQ. There are 14 residues in the CDR3. Trimming took 4 bases from V and 5 from J; bases not matched to a gene: 5. Here the CDR3 DNA reads TGCGCCAGCAGCCTAGCGGGTTCTCACAATGAGCAGTTCTTC. Its translation: CASSLAGSHNEQFF.

The chain carries TRBV6-5 and TRBJ2-3, with TRBD2 matching over 8 bases. J was trimmed by 5 bases and V by 2 bases; bases with no gene match: 9. This CDR3 has 16 amino acids. The germline V gene encodes CDR1 MNHEY and CDR2 SVGAGI. CDR3 region: CASSYRESGGGDTQYF. The CDR3 nucleotides are TGTGCCAGCAGTTACCGAGAGTCGGGAGGGGGAGATACGCAGTATTTT.

The V gene is TRBV5-6, the J gene TRBJ2-3; D might be TRBD2 (6 bases). This CDR3 is 15 amino acids long. Looked up from germline, CDR1 is SGHDT and CDR2 is YYEEEE. V shed 2 bases and J shed 2 bases, with 12 bases lying between them. CDR3 DNA sequence: TGTGCCAGCAGCTTATTGCGGCGGGACACAGATACGCAGTATTTT. Amino acids: CASSLLRRDTDTQYF.

In its sample, this clone was seen once. This chain uses TRBV7-9 with TRBJ1-1; D is possibly TRBD1 (5 bases). Trimming cost V 6 bases and J 4 bases, with 12 bases left between them. Germline lookup yields CDR1 SEHNR and CDR2 FQNEAQ (reference sequence). The CDR3 contains 13 residues. Here the CDR3 DNA reads TGTGCCAGCAGGCAAGGGGTGGCCACTGAAGCTTTCTTT. Amino acid sequence: CASRQGVATEAFF.

CDR3 sequence reads: CASSLDAGSQGTQYF. The CDR3 bases are TGTGCCAGCAGTTTAGATGCAGGGTCACAAGGTACGCAGTATTTT. The rearrangement joins TRBV28 to TRBJ2-3; tentative D call: TRBD1 (5 bases). V was pared by 2 bases and J by 8 bases, with 17 bases between. This CDR3 comprises 15 residues. Germline assignment: CDR1 MDHEN and CDR2 SYDVKM. The full variable domain, its missing parts supplied by reference TRBV28 and TRBJ2-3, is DVKVTQSSRYLVKRTGEKVFLECVQDMDHENMFWYRQDPGLGLRLIYFSYDVKMKEKGDIPEGYSVSREKKERFSLILESASTNQTSMYLCASSLDAGSQGTQYFGPGTRLTVL.

The rearrangement links TRBV5-1 to TRBJ1-4; TRBD1 is a possible D gene (6 bases). This CDR3 has 14 amino acids. Germline values: CDR1 SGHRS, CDR2 YFSETQ. Trimming left V 4 bases short and J 3 bases short, with 10 bases between. CDR3 region: CASSPRGPNEKLFF. CDR3 coding DNA: TGCGCCAGCAGCCCCAGGGGTCCTAATGAAAAACTGTTTTTT.

The chain carries TRBV28 and TRBJ1-1, with D unresolved. There are 14 residues in the CDR3. V lost 2 bases to trimming and J lost 5 bases, with 12 bases between them. CDR1 MDHEN and CDR2 SYDVKM come from the germline V gene. The DNA for the CDR3 is TGTGCCAGCAGTTTAGGTGGGCCGGGAACTGAAGCTTTCTTT. Translating gives CASSLGGPGTEAFF.

The chain uses TRBV27 and TRBJ1-1, with a possible D match to TRBD1 (5 bases). Trimming pared 11 bases from V and 9 bases from J, leaving 16 bases between. The CDR3 length is 11 residues. Germline V gene lookup returns CDR1 MNHEY and CDR2 SMNVEV (reference sequence). CDR3: CAVTGGLQAFF. The CDR3 nucleotides are TGTGCCGTAACGGGGGGTCTCCAAGCTTTCTTT.

The chain links TRBV7-8 to TRBJ1-5, with 7 positions matching TRBD1. The germline V gene has CDR1 SGHVS and CDR2 FQNEAQ. The CDR3 contains 14 residues. Trimming removed 4 bases from V and 7 bases from J; junction bases left unmatched: 7. CDR3 nucleotides: TGTGCCAGCAGCTCAGGGGGGATAATGCAGCCCCAGCATTTT. It encodes CASSSGGIMQPQHF.

The chain combines TRBV7-2 with TRBJ2-1; TRBD2 aligns across 12 bases. The CDR3 length is 15 residues. Trimming took 2 bases from V and 7 from J; bases not matched to a gene: 3. The germline CDR1 and CDR2 sequences are SGHTA and FQGNSA. This CDR3 reads CASSLRLAGENEQFF. The CDR3 DNA is TGTGCCAGCAGCTTAAGACTAGCGGGGGAAAATGAGCAGTTCTTC. Looking up the rest from reference TRBV7-2 and TRBJ2-1 gives the full variable domain: GAGVSQSPSNKVTEKGKDVELRCDPISGHTALYWYRQSLGQGLEFLIYFQGNSAPDKSGLPSDRFSAERTGGSVSTLTIQRTQQEDSAVYLCASSLRLAGENEQFFGPGTRLTVL.

This clone was recorded once. The rearrangement uses TRBV5-6 and TRBJ1-1; a possible D gene is TRBD1 (5 bases). Germline-derived CDR1 and CDR2 are SGHDT and YYEEEE. This CDR3 comprises 11 residues. Trimming cost V 1 base and J 11 bases, with 9 bases left between them. The CDR3 reads CASSLQGEAFF. The CDR3 DNA reads TGTGCCAGCAGCTTGCAGGGTGAGGCTTTCTTT.

A single count supports this clone. The chain joins TRBV15 to TRBJ1-5, with a weak D call TRBD1 (5 bases). Deletions cut 5 bases from V and 3 bases from J, with 11 bases between. CDR1 and CDR2 (germline): LNHNV, YYDKDF (reference sequence). The length of the CDR3 is 14 residues. The CDR3 here is CATSDGGPNQPQHF. The CDR3 DNA sequence: TGTGCCACCAGCGACGGGGGTCCCAATCAGCCCCAGCATTTT.

About this clone itself: The same CDR3 is also encoded by other DNA sequences in this sample. The chain employs TRBV27 and TRBJ2-1; TRBD2 agrees at 10 bases. CDR1 and CDR2 from the germline V gene are MNHEY and SMNVEV (reference sequence). The length of the CDR3 is 14 residues. V lost 3 bases, J lost 7 bases, and 3 bases stayed unmatched. CDR3 loop: CASSFLAGVNEQFF. The CDR3 nucleotides read TGTGCCAGCAGTTTTCTAGCGGGAGTGAATGAGCAGTTCTTC.

V and J are TRBV6-5 and TRBJ1-6, with 8 nucleotides matching TRBD1. Germline lookup yields CDR1 MNHEY and CDR2 SVGAGI. J gave up 9 bases and V 6 bases, and 7 bases lay outside the gene matches. This CDR3 has 14 amino acids. The CDR3 DNA reads TGTGCCAGCAGCCAAGACAGGGGAGCTTCACCCCTCCACTTT. Protein: CASSQDRGASPLHF.

The chain is built from TRBV21-1 and TRBJ1-5; the table calls TRBD1, which could not be checked here. TRBV21-1 is designated a pseudogene. The CDR3 has 20 residues. DNA for the CDR3: TGTGCCAGCAGCAAACCAGAAATTCCGACAGCCGAAGGGGGCAATCAGCCCCAGCATTTT. Its translation: CASSKPEIPTAEGGNQPQHF.

This clone was counted a single time. This chain connects TRBV4-1 to TRBJ2-1; a weak D match, TRBD2 (6 bases). From germline, CDR1 is MGHRA and CDR2 YSYEKL. There are 14 residues in the CDR3. Trimming stripped 6 bases from V and 8 bases from J, with 17 bases between. CDR3 DNA: TGCGCCAGCAGTCCCACGGGGGACGACGATGAGCAGTTCTTC. It yields the protein CASSPTGDDDEQFF.

The V call is TRBV28, the J call TRBJ1-1; the match to TRBD1 covers 9 bases. In germline, CDR1 is MDHEN, CDR2 SYDVKM. The CDR3 extends over 13 amino acids. The ends lost 6 bases at V and 8 bases at J; junction bases unmatched: 7. The CDR3 DNA reads as TGTGCCAGCAGCCTCCCGGGACAGGGAGAAGCTTTCTTT. Translating gives CASSLPGQGEAFF.

The chain couples TRBV14 to TRBJ2-7; 9 bases agree with TRBD1. Germline V CDR1 and CDR2: SGHDN, FVKESK. V shed 4 bases and J 3 bases; nucleotides not matched to a gene: 4. CDR3 length: 14 residues. The CDR3 bases are TGTGCCAGCAGCCTCGGGACAGGGATCTACGAGCAGTACTTC. Translating gives CASSLGTGIYEQYF. Variable domain in full (rest from reference TRBV14 and TRBJ2-7): EAGVTQFPSHSVIEKGQTVTLRCDPISGHDNLYWYRRVMGKEIKFLLHFVKESKQDESGMPNNRFLAERTGGTYSTLKVQPAELEDSGVYFCASSLGTGIYEQYFGPGTRLTVT.

The genes are TRBV28 and TRBJ2-3, with unresolved D. The CDR3 is made up of 13 amino acids. Germline values: CDR1 MDHEN, CDR2 SYDVKM. V lost 3 bases, J lost 0 bases, and 4 bases lay in between. CDR3 sequence reads: CASSFSSTDTQYF. The CDR3 nucleotides are TGTGCCAGCAGTTTCTCTAGCACAGATACGCAGTATTTT. Based on the CDR3 plus reference TRBV28 and TRBJ2-3, the full variable domain is DVKVTQSSRYLVKRTGEKVFLECVQDMDHENMFWYRQDPGLGLRLIYFSYDVKMKEKGDIPEGYSVSREKKERFSLILESASTNQTSMYLCASSFSSTDTQYFGPGTRLTVL.

The chain employs TRBV5-1 and TRBJ1-6, with TRBD1 matching over 8 bases. V lost 4 bases and J lost 5; bases outside the gene matches: 5. Germline V gene sequence: CDR1 SGHRS, CDR2 YFSETQ. The CDR3 runs 15 residues. The CDR3 here is CASSAGGPDNSPLHF. The DNA of the CDR3 is TGCGCCAGCAGCGCAGGGGGCCCAGATAATTCACCCCTCCACTTT.

J is TRBJ2-2 and V is TRBV4-1; D gene unclear. The CDR3 runs 16 residues. Germline V gives CDR1 MGHRA, CDR2 YSYEKL. V dropped 4 bases and J dropped 5 bases, with 17 bases sitting between them. CDR3 in DNA: TGCGCCAGCAGCCGCACCGTCCTACTCTTGACCGGGGAGCTGTTTTTT. This translates into CASSRTVLLLTGELFF.

This chain joins TRBV28 and TRBJ2-5; D remains ambiguous. This CDR3 has 15 amino acids. The germline V and J ends were trimmed by 5 bases and 5 bases, with 18 bases remaining between them. Germline CDR1 MDHEN, CDR2 SYDVKM. CDR3 protein: CASSPIPQLRETQYF. Written as DNA, the CDR3 is TGTGCCAGCAGTCCCATCCCACAGTTACGGGAGACCCAGTACTTC.

V gene TRBV30 combines with J gene TRBJ2-7, with a possible D match to TRBD1 (6 bases). Deletions cut 2 bases from V and 1 base from J, with 9 bases between. CDR1 is GTSNPN, CDR2 SVGIG, per germline (reference sequence). The CDR3 spans 13 residues. DNA of the CDR3: TGTGCCTGGAGTAGGGGGACATCCTACGAGCAGTACTTC. Protein sequence: CAWSRGTSYEQYF. The entire variable domain, with the rest obtained from reference TRBV30 and TRBJ2-7, is as follows: SQTIHQWPATLVQPVGSPLSLECTVEGTSNPNLYWYRQAAGRGLQLLFYSVGIGQISSEVPQNLSASRPQDRQFILSSKKLLLSDSGFYLCAWSRGTSYEQYFGPGTRLTVT.